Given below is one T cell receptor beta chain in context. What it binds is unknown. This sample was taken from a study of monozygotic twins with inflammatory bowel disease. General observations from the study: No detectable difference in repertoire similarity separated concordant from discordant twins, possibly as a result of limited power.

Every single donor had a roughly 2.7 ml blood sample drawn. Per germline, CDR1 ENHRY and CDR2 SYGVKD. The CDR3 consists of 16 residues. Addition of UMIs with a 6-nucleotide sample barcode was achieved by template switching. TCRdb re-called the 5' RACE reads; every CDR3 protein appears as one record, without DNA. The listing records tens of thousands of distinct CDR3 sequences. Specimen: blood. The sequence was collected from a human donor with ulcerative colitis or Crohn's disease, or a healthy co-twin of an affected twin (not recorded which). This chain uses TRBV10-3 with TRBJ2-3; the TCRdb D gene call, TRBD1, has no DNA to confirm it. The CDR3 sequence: CAISDPNRGPTDTQYF.